This T cell receptor beta chain was identified in a study of OX40 agonist ivuxolimab in advanced cancers. About the study: Ivuxolimab was delivered to patients intravenously every 2 weeks at doses spanning 0.01 to 10 mg/kg.

Researchers took blood at baseline, on cycle 4 day 1, and on cycle 7 day 1. Germline V gene data show CDR1 as MNHEY and CDR2 as SVGAGI. The CDR3 contains 14 residues. V was cut by 6 bases and J by 2 bases, with 13 bases left in between. Profiling relied on immunoSEQ multiplex PCR, and the TCRdb table lists in-frame clones only, not all of them. This sample has over 150,000 clones; around 94% occur once, and the top ten carry approximately 0.3%. The chain employs TRBV6-5 and TRBJ2-5; D possibly corresponds to TRBD1 (7 bases). This TCR was recovered from an adult with an advanced solid tumor such as melanoma, head and neck, liver or kidney cancer. Source: CD4+ or CD8+ T cells sorted from blood, taken in a trial of the OX40 agonist ivuxolimab. The CDR3 DNA reads as TGTGCCAGCAGCCGCGGGACAGAACAAGAGACCCAGTACTTC. The encoded protein is CASSRGTEQETQYF.